This T cell receptor beta chain was observed in a study of blood T cell repertoires in COVID-19. On the study more broadly: The cDNA or gDNA used as material had been derived from T cells, B-cell-depleted T cells, or PBMCs.

This CDR3 spans 14 amino acids. Germline loops: CDR1 DFQATT, CDR2 SNEGSKA (reference sequence). The V and J ends lost 3 bases and 6 bases respectively, with 17 bases between them. Original methodology: Estimation of nucleated cell counts was performed using reference gene primer amplification. Data came from immunoSEQ multiplex PCR; TCRdb stores just in-frame clones and leaves some out. The V and J calls and clone size come from that table; D and trimming were worked out from the DNA. The table has around 55,000 clones, approximately 80% seen once; the top ten hold 5.5% to 7%. This clone rates as large (0.1 to 1%).

The source of this sequence is a human donor in a cohort sampled during active or convalescent COVID-19. The rearrangement uses TRBV20-1 and TRBJ1-2, with D uncertain. The sequencing input was peripheral blood. The CDR3 region is CSASGNLRADGYTF. In DNA, the CDR3 is TGCAGTGCTAGTGGGAACTTGAGGGCTGATGGCTACACCTTC.